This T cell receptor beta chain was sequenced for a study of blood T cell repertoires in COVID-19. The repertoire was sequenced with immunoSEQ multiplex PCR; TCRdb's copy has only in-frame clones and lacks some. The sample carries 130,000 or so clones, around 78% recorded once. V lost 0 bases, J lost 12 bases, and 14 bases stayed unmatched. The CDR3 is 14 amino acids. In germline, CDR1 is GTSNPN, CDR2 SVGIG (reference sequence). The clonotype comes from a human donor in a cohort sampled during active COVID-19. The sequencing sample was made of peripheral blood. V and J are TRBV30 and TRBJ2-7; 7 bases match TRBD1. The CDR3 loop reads CAWSVRTGPVLRYF. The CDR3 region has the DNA TGTGCCTGGAGTGTACGGACAGGACCCGTATTGAGGTACTTC.